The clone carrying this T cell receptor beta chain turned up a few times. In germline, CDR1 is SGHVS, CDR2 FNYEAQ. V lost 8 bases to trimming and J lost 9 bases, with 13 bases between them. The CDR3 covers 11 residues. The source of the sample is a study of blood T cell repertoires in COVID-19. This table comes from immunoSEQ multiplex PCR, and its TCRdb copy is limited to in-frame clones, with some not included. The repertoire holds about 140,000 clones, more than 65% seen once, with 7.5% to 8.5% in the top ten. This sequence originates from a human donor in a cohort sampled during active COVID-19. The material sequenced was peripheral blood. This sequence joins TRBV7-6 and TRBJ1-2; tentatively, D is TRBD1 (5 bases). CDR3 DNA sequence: TGTGCCAGCGGAGACAGAGTAAGCTACACCTTC. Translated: CASGDRVSYTF. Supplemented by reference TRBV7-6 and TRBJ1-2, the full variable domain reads GAGVSQSPRYKVTKRGQDVALRCDPISGHVSLYWYRQALGQGPEFLTYFNYEAQQDKSGLPNDRFSAERPEGSISTLTIQRTEQRDSAMYRCASGDRVSYTFGSGTRLTVV.